This T cell receptor (beta chain) was recovered during a study of shared clonotypes between healthy human individuals. This CDR3 contains 15 residues. Germline V gene sequence: CDR1 MNHEY, CDR2 SMNVEV (reference sequence). V shed 3 bases, J shed 5 bases, and the junction held 5 bases outside the gene matches. Method: immunoSEQ multiplex PCR; TCRdb's copy keeps in-frame clones and lacks some. This sample has about 2.3 million clones, with over 85% found just once. The chain joins TRBV27 to TRBJ2-5; 11 positions match TRBD1. The specimen sequenced was naive CD4+ T cells from PBMCs. Subset noted: CD45RA+ positively selected. This receptor was taken from a man aged 18-30 years in good health. Some clones in this sample may be carry-over from other donors' samples. Here the CDR3 DNA reads TGTGCCAGCAGTTTGGCTGGACAGGGGGCTGAGACCCAGTACTTC. This gives the protein CASSLAGQGAETQYF.